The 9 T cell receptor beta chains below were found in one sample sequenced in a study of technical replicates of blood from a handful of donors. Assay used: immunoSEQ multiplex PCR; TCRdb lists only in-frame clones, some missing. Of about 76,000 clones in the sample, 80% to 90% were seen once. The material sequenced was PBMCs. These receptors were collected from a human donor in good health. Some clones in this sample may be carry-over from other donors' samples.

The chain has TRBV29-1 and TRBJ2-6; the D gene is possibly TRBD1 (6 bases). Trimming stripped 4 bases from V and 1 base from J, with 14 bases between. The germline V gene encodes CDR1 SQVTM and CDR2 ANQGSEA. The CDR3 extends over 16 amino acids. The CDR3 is CSVVPQGSSGANVLTF. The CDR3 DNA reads TGCAGCGTTGTTCCACAGGGTTCTTCTGGGGCCAACGTCCTGACTTTC.

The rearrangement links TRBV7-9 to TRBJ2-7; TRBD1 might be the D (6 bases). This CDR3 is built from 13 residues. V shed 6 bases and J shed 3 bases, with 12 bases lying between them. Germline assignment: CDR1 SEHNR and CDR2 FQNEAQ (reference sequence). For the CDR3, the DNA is TGTGCCAGCAGAGGACAGCGCGACTACGAGCAGTACTTC. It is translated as CASRGQRDYEQYF.

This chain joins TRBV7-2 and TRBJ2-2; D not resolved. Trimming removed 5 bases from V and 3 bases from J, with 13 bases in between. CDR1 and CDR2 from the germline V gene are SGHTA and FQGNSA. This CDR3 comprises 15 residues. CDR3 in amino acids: CASSPDLLHTGELFF. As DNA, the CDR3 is TGTGCCAGCAGCCCCGACTTGTTACACACCGGGGAGCTGTTTTTT.

DNA for the CDR3: TGTGCCAGCACCAATGGGGCTTTCAATTCACCCCTCCACTTT. It specifies CASTNGAFNSPLHF. The chain carries TRBV5-6 and TRBJ1-6, with a weak D call TRBD1 (5 bases). V gave up 6 bases and J gave up 7 bases, with 14 bases separating them. Germline V gene data show CDR1 as SGHDT and CDR2 as YYEEEE. The CDR3 loop spans 14 amino acids.

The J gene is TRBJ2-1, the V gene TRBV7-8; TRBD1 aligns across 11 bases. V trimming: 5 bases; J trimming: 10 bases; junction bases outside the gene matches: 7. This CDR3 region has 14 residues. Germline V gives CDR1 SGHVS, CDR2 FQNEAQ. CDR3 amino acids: CASSTRTGGDEQFF. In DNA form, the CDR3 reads TGTGCCAGCAGCACTCGGACAGGGGGCGACGAGCAGTTCTTC.

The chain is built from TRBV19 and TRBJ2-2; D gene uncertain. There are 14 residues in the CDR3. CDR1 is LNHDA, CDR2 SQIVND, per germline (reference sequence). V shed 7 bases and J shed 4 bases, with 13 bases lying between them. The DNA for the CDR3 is TGTGCCAGTAAACCGCTTTCGAGCACCGGGGAGCTGTTTTTT. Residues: CASKPLSSTGELFF.

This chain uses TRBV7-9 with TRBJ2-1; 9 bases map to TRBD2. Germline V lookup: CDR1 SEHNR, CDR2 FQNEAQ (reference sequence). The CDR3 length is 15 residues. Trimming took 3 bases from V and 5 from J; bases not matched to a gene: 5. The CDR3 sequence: CASSFVLAGNNEQFF. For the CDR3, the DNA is TGTGCCAGCAGCTTCGTCCTAGCGGGGAACAATGAGCAGTTCTTC.

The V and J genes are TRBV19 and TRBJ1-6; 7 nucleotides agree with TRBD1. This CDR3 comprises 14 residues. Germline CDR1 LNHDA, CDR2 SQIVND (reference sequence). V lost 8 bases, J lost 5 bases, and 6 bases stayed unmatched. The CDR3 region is CASHAGGHNSPLHF. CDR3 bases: TGTGCCAGTCATGCAGGGGGGCATAATTCACCCCTCCACTTT.

The CDR3 DNA sequence: TGTGCCAGCAGTTACGAGGAGGATTCACCCCTCCACTTT. Protein product: CASSYEEDSPLHF. The V call is TRBV6-5, the J call TRBJ1-6; unclear D gene. The V end was cut by 2 bases, the J end by 8 bases, with 7 bases between. In germline, CDR1 is MNHEY, CDR2 SVGAGI. This CDR3 has 13 amino acids.